The sequence of this T cell receptor beta chain was determined in a study of blood T cell repertoires in COVID-19. Looking at the study overall: Acute-phase and convalescent COVID-19 samples originated in the United States, Italy and Spain. PBMCs, B-cell-depleted T cells, or T cells were the source of the cDNA or gDNA that made up the material.

Original handling: Using reference gene primer amplification, nucleated cell counts were estimated. Clones were sequenced by immunoSEQ multiplex PCR, and TCRdb holds only the in-frame ones, with some missing. The DNA gave D and trimming, while V, J and clone size come from that table. The table has some 99,000 clones, approximately 84% seen once. J lost 2 bases, V lost 7 bases, and 5 bases had no gene match. This CDR3 is 15 amino acids long. CDR1 and CDR2 from the germline V gene are SNHLY and FYNNEI. The rearrangement joins TRBV2 to TRBJ2-2, with 9 bases aligning to TRBD2. Sequences were obtained from peripheral blood. This TCR derives from a woman in her forties or fifties with acute or convalescent COVID-19. The CDR3: CASKTGLANTGELFF. The CDR3 DNA follows: TGTGCCAGCAAAACGGGACTAGCAAACACCGGGGAGCTGTTTTTT.